A selection of T cell receptor beta chains follows, all from one sample in a study of T cell repertoires in cytomegalovirus infection. Which antigens these TCRs recognize remains unknown. TCRdb ran MiXCR on the reads and lists one entry per CDR3 protein. The sample comprises roughly 700,000 distinct CDR3 sequences, roughly 33% of which are singletons, and 18% rests with the top ten. The specimen was cultured PBMCs, collected from culture after CMV antigen stimulation. The source of these receptors is a human donor in good health (CMV status not recorded). Some clones in this sample may be carry-over from other donors' samples. CDR3s include the opening cysteine and the closing phenylalanine or tryptophan. The order of the fields is V gene, D gene, J gene, clone size, CDR3 protein, CDR3 DNA. D genes are given only for firm matches. The size entry is marked missing in some rows and otherwise reads once, few, many or a size class.

TRBV6-6	TRBD2	TRBJ2-1	.	CASSLVAGGFEQFF	TGTGCCAGCAGTCTCGTGGCGGGGGGATTTGAGCAGTTCTTC
TRBV27	.	TRBJ1-2	few	CASSRIRGPHGGYTF	TGTGCCAGCAGTCGTATCAGGGGTCCCCACGGTGGCTACACCTTC
TRBV7-2	.	TRBJ1-1	many	CASSLAPEAFF	TGTGCCAGCAGCCTAGCCCCTGAAGCTTTCTTT
TRBV19	TRBD1	TRBJ2-7	few	CASRFRDRADYEQYF	TGTGCCAGTCGGTTCCGGGACAGGGCCGACTACGAGCAGTACTTC
TRBV24-1	TRBD1	TRBJ2-3	.	CATSARQGSDTQYF	TGTGCCACCAGTGCGAGACAGGGCTCAGATACGCAGTATTTT
TRBV6-1	TRBD2	TRBJ2-7	.	CASSETHWGGGDSYEQYF	TGTGCCAGCAGTGAAACTCATTGGGGCGGGGGGGACTCCTACGAGCAGTACTTC
TRBV7-2	.	TRBJ1-6	many	CASSLVGGRGAYNSPLHF	TGTGCCAGCAGCTTAGTAGGCGGACGGGGGGCCTATAATTCACCCCTCCACTTT
TRBV6-5	.	TRBJ1-5	.	CASGLRLGPQHF	TGTGCCAGCGGTCTCAGATTAGGGCCCCAGCATTTT
TRBV19	.	TRBJ2-5	.	CASSIGADQETQYF	TGTGCCAGTAGTATAGGGGCAGACCAAGAGACCCAGTACTTC
TRBV14	.	TRBJ2-1	few	CASSQRSGRDNEQFF	TGTGCCAGCAGCCAAAGGTCAGGGCGCGACAATGAGCAGTTCTTC
TRBV11-3	.	TRBJ2-1	.	CASSLDGGDYEQFF	TGTGCCAGCAGCTTAGATGGCGGGGATTATGAGCAGTTCTTC